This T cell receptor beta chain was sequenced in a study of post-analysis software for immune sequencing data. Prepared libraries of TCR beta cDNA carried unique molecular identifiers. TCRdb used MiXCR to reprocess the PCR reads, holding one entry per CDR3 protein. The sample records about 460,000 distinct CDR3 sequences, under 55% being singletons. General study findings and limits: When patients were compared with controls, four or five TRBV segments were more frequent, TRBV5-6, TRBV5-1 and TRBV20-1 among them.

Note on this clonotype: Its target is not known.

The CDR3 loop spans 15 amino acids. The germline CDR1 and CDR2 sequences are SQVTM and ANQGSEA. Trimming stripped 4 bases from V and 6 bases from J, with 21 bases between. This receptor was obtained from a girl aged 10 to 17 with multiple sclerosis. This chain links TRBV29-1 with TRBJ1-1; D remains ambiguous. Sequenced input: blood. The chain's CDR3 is CSVAARLSPGSEAFF. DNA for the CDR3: TGCAGCGTTGCGGCTCGCTTAAGCCCCGGGTCTGAAGCTTTCTTT.